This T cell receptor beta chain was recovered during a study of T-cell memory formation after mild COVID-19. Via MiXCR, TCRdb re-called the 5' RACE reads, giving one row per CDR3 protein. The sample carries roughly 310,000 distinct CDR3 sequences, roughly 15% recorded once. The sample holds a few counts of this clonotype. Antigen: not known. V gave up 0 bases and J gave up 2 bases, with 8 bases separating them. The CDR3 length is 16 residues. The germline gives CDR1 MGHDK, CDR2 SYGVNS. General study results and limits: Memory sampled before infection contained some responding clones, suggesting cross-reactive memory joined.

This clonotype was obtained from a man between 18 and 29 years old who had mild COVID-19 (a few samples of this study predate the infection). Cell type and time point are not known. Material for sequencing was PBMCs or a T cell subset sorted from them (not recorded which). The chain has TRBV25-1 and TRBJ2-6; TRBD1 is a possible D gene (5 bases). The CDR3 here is CASSEYLGAGANVLTF. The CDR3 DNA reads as TGTGCCAGCAGTGAATATTTAGGGGCTGGGGCCAACGTCCTGACTTTC.